Sequencing of this TCR beta chain was carried out in a study of T cell responses to AZD1222 COVID-19 vaccine. The table lists this clone with a count of one. Analyses pooled second doses at about 4 or about 12 weeks. CDR1 is MNHNY and CDR2 is SVGAGI in the germline V gene (reference sequence). V was clipped by 5 bases and J by 2 bases; unmatched bases: 12. The CDR3 is made up of 16 amino acids. Using immunoSEQ multiplex PCR, the repertoire was profiled, and TCRdb retains in-frame clones only, with some absent. The sample lists 90,000 to 120,000 clones, 70% to 90% occurring once. This receptor was taken from an adult who received the AZD1222 COVID-19 vaccine. The V call is TRBV6-6, the J call TRBJ2-7; 7 bases are shared with TRBD2. The sample here was peripheral blood, taken 28 days after the second AZD1222 dose. CDR3 sequence reads: CASSHPGRERTYEQYF. CDR3 DNA sequence: TGTGCCAGCAGTCACCCAGGGAGGGAGAGGACCTACGAGCAGTACTTC.